Presented here are 7 T cell receptor beta chains from one specimen sequenced in a study of blood T cell repertoires in COVID-19. Clones were read by immunoSEQ multiplex PCR, and TCRdb kept only the in-frame ones, dropping some. The sample contains about 120,000 clones, 88% of which appear only once. Source material: peripheral blood. The source of these receptors is a human donor in a cohort sampled during active COVID-19.

In this sample, this clone turned up a few times. In the same sample, other DNA sequences code for this CDR3. This chain uses TRBV4-1 with TRBJ2-3, with unresolved D. The CDR3 is 14 amino acids. The V gene's germline CDR1 is MGHRA and CDR2 YSYEKL. Trimming stripped 0 bases from V and 0 bases from J, with 4 bases between. The CDR3 protein is CASSQEASTDTQYF. CDR3 nucleotides: TGCGCCAGCAGCCAAGAGGCTAGCACAGATACGCAGTATTTT.

The chain couples TRBV7-2 to TRBJ2-7; the D is unclear. Germline CDR1 is SGHTA and CDR2 is FQGNSA. Trimming removed 5 bases from V and 2 bases from J, with 7 bases in between. This CDR3 contains 12 residues. CDR3: CASSPTAYEQYF. In DNA form, the CDR3 reads TGTGCCAGCAGCCCAACAGCCTACGAGCAGTACTTC.

The CDR3 DNA follows: TGTGCCAGCAGCCCGAGGAGTAAAATCAACACTGAAGCTTTCTTT. Protein: CASSPRSKINTEAFF. The chain employs TRBV6-5 and TRBJ1-1; D is undetermined. This CDR3 is built from 15 residues. V lost 6 bases to trimming and J lost 2 bases, with 16 bases between them. The germline CDR1 and CDR2 sequences are MNHEY and SVGAGI.

This clone was seen a single time. The chain combines TRBV3-1 (or the pseudogene TRBV3-2) with TRBJ2-1, with 9 bases aligning to TRBD2. Trimming cost V 0 bases and J 4 bases; bases outside gene matches: 4. Germline CDR1 and CDR2: LGHDT and YNNKEL (reference sequence). This CDR3 comprises 16 residues. CDR3 sequence reads: CASSQEAGGLYNEQFF. Here the CDR3 DNA reads TGTGCCAGCAGCCAAGAGGCGGGAGGGTTATACAATGAGCAGTTCTTC.

This chain joins TRBV5-5 and TRBJ2-1, with 9 bases identical to TRBD2. There are 15 residues in the CDR3. The V segment lost 0 bases and the J segment 4 bases; nucleotides outside the gene matches: 2. Germline lookup yields CDR1 SGHKS and CDR2 YYEKEE (reference sequence). CDR3 in DNA: TGTGCCAGCAGCTTGGAGCGGGGGGTTTACAATGAGCAGTTCTTC. Residues: CASSLERGVYNEQFF.

The J gene is TRBJ1-6, the V gene TRBV11-3; no firm D call. V was shortened by 1 base and J by 9 bases, with 10 bases between the two germline ends. CDR1 is SGHNT and CDR2 is YENEEA in the germline V gene. The CDR3 sequence is 14 residues long. Written as DNA, the CDR3 is TGTGCCAGCAGCTTAGGTCGCATCGGTTCACCCCTCCACTTT. The encoded protein is CASSLGRIGSPLHF.

The chain uses TRBV5-4 and TRBJ2-1; the match to TRBD1 covers 9 bases. CDR1 is SGHNT, CDR2 YYREEE, per germline (reference sequence). The V segment lost 3 bases and the J segment 9 bases; nucleotides outside the gene matches: 10. This CDR3 has 15 amino acids. The CDR3 bases are TGTGCCAGCAGCTCGCCCGGGACAGGGTATACTGAGCAGTTCTTC. Its translation: CASSSPGTGYTEQFF.